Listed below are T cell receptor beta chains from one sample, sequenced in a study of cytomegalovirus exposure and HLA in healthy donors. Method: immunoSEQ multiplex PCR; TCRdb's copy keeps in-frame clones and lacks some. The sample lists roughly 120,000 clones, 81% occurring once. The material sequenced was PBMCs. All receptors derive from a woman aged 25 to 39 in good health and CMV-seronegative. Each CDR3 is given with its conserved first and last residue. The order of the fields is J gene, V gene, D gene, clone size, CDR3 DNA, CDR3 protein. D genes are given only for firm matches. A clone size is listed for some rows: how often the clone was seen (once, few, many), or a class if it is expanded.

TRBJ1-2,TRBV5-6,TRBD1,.,TGTGCCAGTCAACTCCGGGACAGGGACTCCGGGGACACCTTC,CASQLRDRDSGDTF
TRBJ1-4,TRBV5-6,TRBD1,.,TGTGCCAGCAGCTTTGGGACAGCTAATGAAAAACTGTTTTTT,CASSFGTANEKLFF
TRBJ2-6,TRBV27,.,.,TGTGCCAGCAGTTTAAAGGGGCAGCTTTCTGGGGCCAACGTCCTGACTTTC,CASSLKGQLSGANVLTF
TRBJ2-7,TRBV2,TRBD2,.,TGTGCCAGCAGCACGATCACTAGCGGGAAGAGTTACGAGCAGTACTTC,CASSTITSGKSYEQYF
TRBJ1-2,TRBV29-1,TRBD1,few,TGCAGCGTCGCGGGACAGGGATATGGCTACACCTTC,CSVAGQGYGYTF
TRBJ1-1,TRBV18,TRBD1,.,TGTGCCAGCTCACGAGAAGGGACAGGGACGTACACTGAAGCTTTCTTT,CASSREGTGTYTEAFF
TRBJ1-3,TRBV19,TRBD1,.,TGTGCCACCGTACCATTTTTACGCCCGGGACAGGGTACAGGAAACACCATATATTTT,CATVPFLRPGQGTGNTIYF
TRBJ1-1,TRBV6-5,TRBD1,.,TGTGCCAGCAGTTCGGGACAGGGGGCCGCGAGGCTCGCTTTCTTT,CASSSGQGAARLAFF
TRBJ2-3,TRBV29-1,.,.,TGCAGCGTTGCTCTCGGGAGTCCGGCAGATACGCAGTATTTT,CSVALGSPADTQYF
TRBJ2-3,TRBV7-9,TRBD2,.,TGTTCCAGCAGCTCAAACATGGTAGCGGGGAGCACAGATACGCAGTATTTT,CSSSSNMVAGSTDTQYF
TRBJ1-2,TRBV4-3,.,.,TGCGCCAGCAGCCAAGGGGCAGCAGATTACTATGGCTACACCTTC,CASSQGAADYYGYTF
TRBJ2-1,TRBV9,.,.,TGTGCCAGCAGCGTAGATGGTGCTAGCCCGCACAATGAGCAGTTCTTC,CASSVDGASPHNEQFF
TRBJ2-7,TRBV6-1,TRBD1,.,TGTGCCAGCAGCACCGGGACAGCCTTATACGAGCAGTACTTC,CASSTGTALYEQYF
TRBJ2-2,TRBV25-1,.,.,TGTGCCAGCAGTGAATATTCGGGATTGAACACCGGGGAGCTGTTTTTT,CASSEYSGLNTGELFF
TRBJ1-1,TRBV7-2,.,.,TGTGCCAGCAGCTCCGGGATAGAAGCTTTCTTT,CASSSGIEAFF
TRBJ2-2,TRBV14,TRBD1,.,TGTGCCAGCAGCCAACACCGGGACAGGGGGGCCGGGGAGCTGTTTTTT,CASSQHRDRGAGELFF
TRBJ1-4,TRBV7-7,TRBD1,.,TGTGCTAGCAGCTTCAGATCGACAGGGGGCAATGAAAAACTGTTTTTT,CASSFRSTGGNEKLFF
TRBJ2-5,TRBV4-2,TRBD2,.,TGTGCCAGCAGCCAGGGACTAGCGGGGGGGCAGGGGACCCAGTACTTC,CASSQGLAGGQGTQYF
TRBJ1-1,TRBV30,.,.,TGTGCCTGGAACTCCCAGGGGAGAGGAACTGAAGCTTTCTTT,CAWNSQGRGTEAFF
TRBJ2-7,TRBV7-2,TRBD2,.,TGTGCCAGCAGCTTAGTACTAGCGGGGGAGCAGTACTTC,CASSLVLAGEQYF
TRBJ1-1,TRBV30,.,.,TGTGCCTGGAGTGGCCTCGCGGACACTGAAGCTTTCTTT,CAWSGLADTEAFF
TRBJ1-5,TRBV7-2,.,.,TGTGCCAGCAGCTTTAGGGGGGGGAATCAGCCCCAGCATTTT,CASSFRGGNQPQHF
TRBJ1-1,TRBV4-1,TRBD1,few,TGCGCCAGCAGCCAATCGACAGGGGGGTGGACGAGGGGAGCTTTCTTT,CASSQSTGGWTRGAFF
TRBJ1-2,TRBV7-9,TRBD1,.,TGTGCCAGCAGACCCACAGGGGAGGTTAACTATGGCTACACCTTC,CASRPTGEVNYGYTF
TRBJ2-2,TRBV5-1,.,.,TGCGCCAGCAGCTTGGCGCCAGGGATCTTAGGGGAGCTGTTTTTT,CASSLAPGILGELFF
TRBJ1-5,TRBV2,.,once,TGTGCCAGCAGTGAATTGACAGGAAGGGGGCAGCCCCAGCATTTT,CASSELTGRGQPQHF
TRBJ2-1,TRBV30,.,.,TGTGCCTGGGCCGCGACAGTCTCCTACAATGAGCAGTTCTTC,CAWAATVSYNEQFF
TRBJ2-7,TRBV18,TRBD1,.,TGTGCCAGCTCATCAACGACAGGGCGGTACGAGCAGTACTTC,CASSSTTGRYEQYF
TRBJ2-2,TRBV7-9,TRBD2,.,TGTGCCAGCAGCCGATTGAGCGGGAGGAACACCGGGGAGCTGTTTTTT,CASSRLSGRNTGELFF
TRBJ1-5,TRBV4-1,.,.,TGCGCCAGCAGCCAAGATTCCGGGGGCAATCAGCCCCAGCATTTT,CASSQDSGGNQPQHF
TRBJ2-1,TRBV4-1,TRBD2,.,TGCGCCAGCAGCCAAGTCGGACTAGCGGTAAACGGGGAGCAGTTCTTC,CASSQVGLAVNGEQFF
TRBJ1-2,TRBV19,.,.,TGTGCCAGTAGGCTCGACAGTAACTATGGCTACACCTTC,CASRLDSNYGYTF
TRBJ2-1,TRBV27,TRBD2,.,TGTGCCAGCAGTGAACCGACTAGCGGGAGGATCAATGAGCAGTTCTTC,CASSEPTSGRINEQFF
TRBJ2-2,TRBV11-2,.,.,TGTGCCAGCAGCTTAGAAGCGGTCACCGGGGAGCTGTTTTTT,CASSLEAVTGELFF
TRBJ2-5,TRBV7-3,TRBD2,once,TGTGCCAGCAGCTTAGGGACTAGCGGGAGTCAAGAGCAGTACTTC,CASSLGTSGSQEQYF
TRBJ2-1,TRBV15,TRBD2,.,TGTGCCACCAGCAGAGTAAGACTAGCGGGAGGAATTCATGAGCAGTTCTTC,CATSRVRLAGGIHEQFF
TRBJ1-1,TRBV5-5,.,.,TGTGCCAGCAGCTTAGACAGGCTCAAAGAAGCTTTCTTT,CASSLDRLKEAFF
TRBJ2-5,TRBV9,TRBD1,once,TGCGCCAGCAGCGTAGGGGGACAGGGGGCCCGAGAGACCCAGTACTTC,CASSVGGQGARETQYF
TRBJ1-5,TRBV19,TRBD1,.,TGTGCCAGTAGCATACAGGGGACCTATAGCAATCAGCCCCAGCATTTT,CASSIQGTYSNQPQHF
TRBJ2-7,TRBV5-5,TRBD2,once,TGTGCCAGCAGCAGACCGGGACTAATTTACGAGCAGTACTTC,CASSRPGLIYEQYF
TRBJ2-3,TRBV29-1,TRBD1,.,TGCAGCGTTGGGGGACAGGGCCCAAGAGGTACGCAGTATTTT,CSVGGQGPRGTQYF
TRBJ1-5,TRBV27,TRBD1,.,TGTGCCAGCAGTCCCTTGGGGACAGGGGGAGGTCAGCCCCAGCATTTT,CASSPLGTGGGQPQHF
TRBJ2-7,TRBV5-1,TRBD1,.,TGCGCCAGCAGCTGGCAGGGACAGGGCTTCGGGGGCGAGCAGTACTTC,CASSWQGQGFGGEQYF